This TCR beta chain was sequenced during a study of OX40 agonist ivuxolimab in advanced cancers. Study details: Among those enrolled, mean age was roughly 62 years (range roughly 20 to 79) and about 81% were male. Points from the study as a whole: Averaged across samples, CD8+ T cells carried more expanded clones than CD4+ did. Certain nonresponding patients likewise had low normalized T-cell clonal expansion.

Of note for this clone: What it recognizes is unknown.

The CDR3 has 15 amino acids. Germline V lookup: CDR1 SGHAT, CDR2 FQNNGV. With V trimmed by 8 bases and J by 9 bases, 10 bases remained unmatched. Sequenced by immunoSEQ multiplex PCR; TCRdb stores in-frame clones only, minus some. This sample has about 99,000 clones, with roughly 95% found just once. This chain joins TRBV11-2 and TRBJ2-1; TRBD2 matches at 13 bases. The source was CD4+ or CD8+ T cells sorted from blood, collected in a trial of the OX40 agonist ivuxolimab. The receptor's source is an adult with an advanced solid tumor such as melanoma, head and neck, liver or kidney cancer. The CDR3 sequence: CASLTSGLAGVEQFF. CDR3 in DNA: TGTGCCAGCCTGACATCAGGACTAGCGGGAGTTGAGCAGTTCTTC. The full variable domain, its missing parts supplied by reference TRBV11-2 and TRBJ2-1, is EAGVAQSPRYKIIEKRQSVAFWCNPISGHATLYWYQQILGQGPKLLIQFQNNGVVDDSQLPKDRFSAERLKGVDSTLKIQPAKLEDSAVYLCASLTSGLAGVEQFFGPGTRLTVL.